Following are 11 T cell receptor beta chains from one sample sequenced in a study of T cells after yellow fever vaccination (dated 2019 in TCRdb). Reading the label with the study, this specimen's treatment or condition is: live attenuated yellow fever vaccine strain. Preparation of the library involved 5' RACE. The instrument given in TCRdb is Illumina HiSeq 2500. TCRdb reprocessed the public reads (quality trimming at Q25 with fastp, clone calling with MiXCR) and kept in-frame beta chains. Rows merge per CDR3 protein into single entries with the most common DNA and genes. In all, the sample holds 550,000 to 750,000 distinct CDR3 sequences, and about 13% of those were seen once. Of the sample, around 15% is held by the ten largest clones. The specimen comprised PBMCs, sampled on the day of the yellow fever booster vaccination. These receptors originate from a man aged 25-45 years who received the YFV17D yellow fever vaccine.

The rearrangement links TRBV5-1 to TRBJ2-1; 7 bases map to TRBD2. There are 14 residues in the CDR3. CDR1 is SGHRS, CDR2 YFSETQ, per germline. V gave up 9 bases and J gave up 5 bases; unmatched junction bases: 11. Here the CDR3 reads CATGLDSQNNEQFF. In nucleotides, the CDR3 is TGCGCCACCGGACTAGATAGCCAGAACAATGAGCAGTTCTTC.

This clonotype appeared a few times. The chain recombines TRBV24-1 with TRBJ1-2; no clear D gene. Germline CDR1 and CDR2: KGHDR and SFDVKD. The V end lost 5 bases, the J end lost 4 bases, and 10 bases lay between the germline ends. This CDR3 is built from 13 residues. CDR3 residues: CATSVGLGYGYTF. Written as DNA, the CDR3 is TGTGCCACCAGTGTTGGCCTAGGCTATGGCTACACCTTC.

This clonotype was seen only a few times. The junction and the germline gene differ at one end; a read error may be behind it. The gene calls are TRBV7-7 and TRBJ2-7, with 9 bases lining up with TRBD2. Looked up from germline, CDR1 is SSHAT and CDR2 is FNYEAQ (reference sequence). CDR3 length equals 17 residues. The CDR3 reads CASSFITEREEPYEQYF. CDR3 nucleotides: TGTGCTAGCAGCTTCATTACGGAGCGGGAGGAGCCCTACGAGCAGTACTTC.

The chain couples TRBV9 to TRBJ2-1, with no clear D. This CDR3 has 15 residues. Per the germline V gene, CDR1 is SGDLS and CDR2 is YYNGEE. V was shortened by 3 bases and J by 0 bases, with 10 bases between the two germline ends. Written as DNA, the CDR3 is TGTGCCAGCAGCGCTTACAAGAGCTCCTACAATGAGCAGTTCTTC. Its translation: CASSAYKSSYNEQFF. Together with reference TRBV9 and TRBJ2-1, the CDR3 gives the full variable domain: DSGVTQTPKHLITATGQRVTLRCSPRSGDLSVYWYQQSLDQGLQFLIQYYNGEERAKGNILERFSAQQFPDLHSELNLSSLELGDSALYFCASSAYKSSYNEQFFGPGTRLTVL.

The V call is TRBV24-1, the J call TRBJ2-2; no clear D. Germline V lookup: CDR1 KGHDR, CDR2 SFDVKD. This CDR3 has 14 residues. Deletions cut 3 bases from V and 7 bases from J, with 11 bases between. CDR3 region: CATSDRSGLGELFF. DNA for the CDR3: TGTGCCACCAGTGATCGATCCGGCCTCGGGGAGCTGTTTTTT.

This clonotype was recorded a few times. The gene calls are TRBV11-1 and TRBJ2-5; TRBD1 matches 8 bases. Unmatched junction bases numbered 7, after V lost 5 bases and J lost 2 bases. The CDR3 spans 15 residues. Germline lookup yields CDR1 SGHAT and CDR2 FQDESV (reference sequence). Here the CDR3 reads CASSVRQGRQETQYF. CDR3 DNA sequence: TGTGCCAGCAGCGTCAGACAGGGGAGACAAGAGACCCAGTACTTC.

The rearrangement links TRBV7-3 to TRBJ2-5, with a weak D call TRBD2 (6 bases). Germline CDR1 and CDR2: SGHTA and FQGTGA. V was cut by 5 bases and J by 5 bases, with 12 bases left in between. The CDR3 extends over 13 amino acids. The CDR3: CASSQVEGETQYF. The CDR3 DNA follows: TGTGCCAGCAGCCAGGTGGAGGGTGAGACCCAGTACTTC.

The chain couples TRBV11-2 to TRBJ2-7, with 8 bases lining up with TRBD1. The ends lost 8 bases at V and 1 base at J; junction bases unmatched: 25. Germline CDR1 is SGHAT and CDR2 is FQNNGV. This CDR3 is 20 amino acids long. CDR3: CASAFGGGQGQTYPSYEQYF. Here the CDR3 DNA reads TGTGCCAGCGCGTTCGGGGGAGGACAGGGCCAAACCTACCCATCCTACGAGCAGTACTTC.

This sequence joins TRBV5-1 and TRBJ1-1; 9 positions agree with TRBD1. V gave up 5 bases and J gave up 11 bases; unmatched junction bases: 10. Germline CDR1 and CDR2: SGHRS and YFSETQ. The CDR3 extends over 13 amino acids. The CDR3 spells CASRAADRGTAFF. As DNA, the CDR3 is TGCGCCAGCAGGGCGGCGGACAGGGGTACGGCTTTCTTT.

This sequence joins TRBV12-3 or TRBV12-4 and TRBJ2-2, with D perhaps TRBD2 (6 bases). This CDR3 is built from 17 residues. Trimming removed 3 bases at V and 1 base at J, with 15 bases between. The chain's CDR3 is CASSFGGLEGNTGELFF. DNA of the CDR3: TGTGCCAGCAGTTTCGGGGGACTGGAGGGGAACACCGGGGAGCTGTTTTTT.

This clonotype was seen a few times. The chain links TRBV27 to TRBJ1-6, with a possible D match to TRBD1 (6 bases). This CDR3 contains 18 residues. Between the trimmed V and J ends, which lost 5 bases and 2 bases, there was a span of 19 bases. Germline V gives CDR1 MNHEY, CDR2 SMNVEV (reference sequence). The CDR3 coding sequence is TGTGCCAGCAGTCTGGAGGCAACAGGGAGCACCTATAATTCACCCCTCCACTTT. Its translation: CASSLEATGSTYNSPLHF.